The 29 T cell receptor beta chains listed next were all sequenced from one sample in a study of OX40 agonist ivuxolimab in advanced cancers. Assay: immunoSEQ multiplex PCR; the TCRdb copy retains only in-frame clones and omits some. The sample holds 40,000 to 45,000 clones; about four fifths are singletons and the top ten take 8.5% to 12%. Sequenced here: CD4+ or CD8+ T cells sorted from blood, sampled in a trial of the OX40 agonist ivuxolimab. Receptors were obtained from an adult with an advanced solid tumor such as melanoma, head and neck, liver or kidney cancer.

CDR3 bases: TGTGCCAGCAGCGACAAACCGGGCTATGGCTACACCTTC. This codes for CASSDKPGYGYTF. V is TRBV7-2 and J is TRBJ1-2, with D uncertain. The germline V and J ends were trimmed by 5 bases and 4 bases, with 11 bases remaining between them. Germline V lookup: CDR1 SGHTA, CDR2 FQGNSA. The CDR3 is 13 amino acids.

The chain carries TRBV6-6 and TRBJ2-7, with no clear D. The germline CDR1 and CDR2 sequences are MNHNY and SVGAGI (reference sequence). V lost 0 bases to trimming and J lost 5 bases, with 8 bases between them. This CDR3 contains 13 residues. CDR3 protein: CASSYSPADEQYF. The CDR3 DNA follows: TGTGCCAGCAGTTACTCGCCGGCGGACGAGCAGTACTTC.

J is TRBJ2-1 and V is TRBV18; 9 bases match TRBD2. Germline CDR1 and CDR2: KGHSH and LQKENI. This CDR3 region has 16 residues. J gave up 2 bases and V 0 bases, and 2 bases lay outside the gene matches. The CDR3 here is CASSPPAGGPYNEQFF. The DNA for the CDR3 is TGTGCCAGCTCACCACCGGCGGGAGGGCCCTACAATGAGCAGTTCTTC.

The CDR3 region is CASCGQGHNEQFF. CDR3 DNA: TGTGCCAGCTGCGGACAGGGCCACAATGAGCAGTTCTTC. V is TRBV6-5 and J is TRBJ2-1; 8 positions match TRBD1. This CDR3 has 13 residues. With V trimmed by 8 bases and J by 5 bases, 5 bases remained unmatched. Germline V gene sequence: CDR1 MNHEY, CDR2 SVGAGI.

This clone is labeled as medium-sized. The V gene is TRBV30, the J gene TRBJ1-5; 7 bases are shared with TRBD1. The CDR3 runs 13 residues. Germline CDR1 reads GTSNPN; CDR2 reads SVGIG (reference sequence). The junction had 2 bases not matched to a gene; V was cut back by 1 base and J by 5 bases. CDR3 residues: CAWSEQGYQPQHF. DNA for the CDR3: TGTGCCTGGAGTGAACAGGGGTATCAGCCCCAGCATTTT. The full variable domain, in which reference TRBV30 and TRBJ1-5 provide the parts outside the CDR3, is SQTIHQWPATLVQPVGSPLSLECTVEGTSNPNLYWYRQAAGRGLQLLFYSVGIGQISSEVPQNLSASRPQDRQFILSSKKLLLSDSGFYLCAWSEQGYQPQHFGDGTRLSIL.

The chain links TRBV10-1 to TRBJ2-6; 8 bases agree with TRBD2. Per germline, CDR1 WNHNN and CDR2 SYGVQD (reference sequence). V lost 3 bases and J lost 5; bases outside the gene matches: 12. The CDR3 runs 18 residues. In DNA form, the CDR3 reads TGCGCCAGCAGTGAATCCAGGGCCGGGAGGGGGAGGGCCAACGTCCTGACTTTC. It encodes CASSESRAGRGRANVLTF.

This clone has only a few counts. This chain links TRBV27 with TRBJ2-1; 11 nucleotides line up with TRBD2. This CDR3 region has 18 residues. The V and J ends lost 3 bases and 0 bases, in that order; junction bases with no gene match: 7. Germline CDR1 is MNHEY and CDR2 is SMNVEV (reference sequence). The CDR3 reads CASSLRLAGGLSYNEQFF. The CDR3 DNA reads as TGTGCCAGCAGTTTGAGGCTAGCGGGAGGTCTCTCCTACAATGAGCAGTTCTTC.

The rearrangement uses TRBV9 and TRBJ2-7; 7 nucleotides align to TRBD2. V shed 4 bases, J shed 1 base, and the junction held 14 bases outside the gene matches. CDR1 and CDR2 (germline): SGDLS, YYNGEE. The CDR3 covers 17 residues. The CDR3, as DNA: TGTGCCAGCAGCCCCCGTAGCGGGTCCTTTACTTCCTACGAGCAGTACTTC. Its protein is CASSPRSGSFTSYEQYF.

The V call is TRBV4-1, the J call TRBJ2-7; D not certain. Germline CDR1 and CDR2: MGHRA and YSYEKL. The germline V and J ends were trimmed by 0 bases and 5 bases, with 2 bases remaining between them. The CDR3 covers 11 residues. DNA of the CDR3: TGCGCCAGCAGCCAAGAAAACGAGCAGTACTTC. Translation: CASSQENEQYF.

This clone was detected once. The chain couples TRBV5-1 to TRBJ2-7, with 13 bases fitting TRBD2. The germline gives CDR1 SGHRS, CDR2 YFSETQ. The CDR3 sequence is 18 residues long. V shed 0 bases and J 0 bases; nucleotides not matched to a gene: 6. CDR3 region: CASSLAETSGRSSYEQYF. The CDR3 DNA sequence: TGCGCCAGCAGCTTGGCCGAGACTAGCGGGAGGAGCTCCTACGAGCAGTACTTC.

The V and J genes are TRBV28 and TRBJ2-7; 8 bases are a match to TRBD1. The CDR3 extends over 14 amino acids. V lost 5 bases, J lost 3 bases, and 6 bases stayed unmatched. In germline, CDR1 is MDHEN, CDR2 SYDVKM. CDR3 region: CASSGDRPLYEQYF. The CDR3, as DNA: TGTGCCAGCAGTGGGGACAGGCCCCTCTACGAGCAGTACTTC.

The chain links TRBV19 to TRBJ2-5; the D is unclear. This CDR3 region has 13 residues. Germline V gene lookup returns CDR1 LNHDA and CDR2 SQIVND (reference sequence). The germline V and J ends were trimmed by 9 bases and 1 base, with 12 bases remaining between them. The CDR3 bases are TGTGCCAGCCGGGCGGCGGCCCAAGAGACCCAGTACTTC. It is translated as CASRAAAQETQYF. Combining the CDR3 with reference TRBV19 and TRBJ2-5 gives the whole variable domain DGGITQSPKYLFRKEGQNVTLSCEQNLNHDAMYWYRQDPGQGLRLIYYSQIVNDFQKGDIAEGYSVSREKKESFPLTVTSAQKNPTAFYLCASRAAAQETQYFGPGTRLLVL.

This clone appeared a single time. This chain connects TRBV28 to TRBJ1-2; D remains unclear. CDR1 is MDHEN and CDR2 is SYDVKM in the germline V gene. The CDR3 is 14 amino acids. Trimming pared 6 bases from V and 4 bases from J, leaving 15 bases between. The CDR3 DNA reads TGTGCCAGCAGCCTCAGTAGGACTATCTATGGCTACACCTTC. Amino acid sequence: CASSLSRTIYGYTF.

CDR3 protein: CASKVDRGLGSGYTF. In nucleotides, the CDR3 is TGTGCCAGCAAGGTCGACAGGGGGCTCGGGAGTGGCTACACCTTC. V is TRBV28 and J is TRBJ1-2, with 10 positions matching TRBD1. Unmatched junction bases numbered 12, after V lost 7 bases and J lost 7 bases. The CDR3 spans 15 residues. Germline CDR1 reads MDHEN; CDR2 reads SYDVKM.

The chain has TRBV6-1 and TRBJ2-2; TRBD1 matches 10 bases. CDR3 size: 17 residues. Germline trimming cut 4 bases from V and 8 bases from J; bases unmatched to any gene: 13. From germline, CDR1 is MNHNS and CDR2 SASEGT. The CDR3 DNA is TGTGCCAGCAGTGGCCGACAGGGGGCCATCGTCGAAGGGGAGCTGTTTTTT. It yields the protein CASSGRQGAIVEGELFF.

The chain recombines TRBV5-1 with TRBJ1-3; D ambiguous. The germline CDR1 and CDR2 sequences are SGHRS and YFSETQ. Between the trimmed V and J ends, which lost 0 bases and 0 bases, there was a span of 10 bases. The CDR3 covers 16 residues. CDR3 loop: CASSLDPESSGNTIYF. The CDR3 DNA reads TGCGCCAGCAGCTTGGATCCGGAAAGCTCTGGAAACACCATATATTTT.

This clone was recorded a few times. The CDR3 region has the DNA TGTGCCAGCAGGAAAGCGGGAGTCAGGGAGACCCAGTACTTC. Amino acid sequence: CASRKAGVRETQYF. V and J are TRBV27 and TRBJ2-5; TRBD2 matches at 8 bases. Trimming cost V 6 bases and J 5 bases; bases outside gene matches: 8. Germline V gene lookup returns CDR1 MNHEY and CDR2 SMNVEV (reference sequence). The CDR3 runs to 14 residues.

The CDR3 is CASSLGFGGRGTEAFF. The CDR3 DNA sequence: TGTGCCAGCAGCTTAGGTTTCGGGGGCAGGGGCACTGAAGCTTTCTTT. The chain links TRBV7-2 to TRBJ1-1; D is perhaps TRBD1 (6 bases). V lost 1 base to trimming and J lost 4 bases, with 16 bases between them. The CDR3 is 16 residues long. Germline V gene lookup returns CDR1 SGHTA and CDR2 FQGNSA.

V and J are TRBV5-1 and TRBJ2-1, with D hard to call. Germline V gene lookup returns CDR1 SGHRS and CDR2 YFSETQ. The CDR3 is 17 residues long. Trimming pared 0 bases from V and 0 bases from J, leaving 13 bases between. DNA of the CDR3: TGCGCCAGCAGCTTGGGTATTGACACGAGCTCCTACAATGAGCAGTTCTTC. Translating it yields CASSLGIDTSSYNEQFF.

This clone occurred a few times. V usage is TRBV6-6 and J usage is TRBJ2-5, with TRBD1 matching over 7 bases. The CDR3 is 14 amino acids. J was trimmed by 1 base and V by 5 bases; bases with no gene match: 4. Germline lookup yields CDR1 MNHNY and CDR2 SVGAGI (reference sequence). Written as DNA, the CDR3 is TGTGCCAGCAGTACGGGACAGCTCCAAGAGACCCAGTACTTC. As protein: CASSTGQLQETQYF.

The genes are TRBV10-3 and TRBJ1-5, with 11 positions matching TRBD1. The V gene's germline CDR1 is ENHRY and CDR2 SYGVKD. V was pared by 3 bases and J by 3 bases, with 4 bases of the junction left unmatched. This CDR3 is 16 amino acids long. CDR3 sequence: CAISDGTGGYNQPQHF. For the CDR3, the DNA is TGTGCCATCAGTGACGGGACAGGGGGTTACAATCAGCCCCAGCATTTT.

A single count supports this clone. V and J are TRBV19 and TRBJ1-5; TRBD1 agrees at 7 bases. The CDR3 has 14 residues. Trimming at V came to 7 bases and at J to 3 bases, leaving 6 bases not matched to a gene. Germline CDR1 and CDR2: LNHDA and SQIVND (reference sequence). CDR3 amino acids: CASTSTGINQPQHF. The DNA of the CDR3 is TGTGCCAGTACGTCGACAGGGATCAATCAGCCCCAGCATTTT. Based on the CDR3 plus reference TRBV19 and TRBJ1-5, the full variable domain is DGGITQSPKYLFRKEGQNVTLSCEQNLNHDAMYWYRQDPGQGLRLIYYSQIVNDFQKGDIAEGYSVSREKKESFPLTVTSAQKNPTAFYLCASTSTGINQPQHFGDGTRLSIL.

The chain has TRBV9 and TRBJ2-7; 10 nucleotides agree with TRBD1. This CDR3 has 15 amino acids. With V trimmed by 3 bases and J by 6 bases, 9 bases remained unmatched. CDR1 is SGDLS and CDR2 is YYNGEE in the germline V gene. The CDR3 reads CASSETGTGVGEQYF. The CDR3 coding sequence is TGTGCCAGCAGCGAAACCGGGACAGGGGTTGGCGAGCAGTACTTC.

The CDR3 nucleotides are TGCAGCGTTGTTAGAGTGGGTACTGAAGCTTTCTTT. It encodes CSVVRVGTEAFF. The chain employs TRBV29-1 and TRBJ1-1; D gene unclear. V gave up 4 bases and J gave up 5 bases, with 11 bases separating them. Germline values: CDR1 SQVTM, CDR2 ANQGSEA. CDR3 length: 12 amino acids.

The V and J genes are TRBV6-6 and TRBJ1-4; 7 bases map to TRBD1. There are 16 residues in the CDR3. V gave up 5 bases and J gave up 2 bases; unmatched junction bases: 8. Per the germline V gene, CDR1 is MNHNY and CDR2 is SVGAGI (reference sequence). The chain's CDR3 is CASSPPRGQTNEKLFF. DNA for the CDR3: TGTGCCAGCAGTCCTCCAAGGGGGCAGACTAATGAAAAACTGTTTTTT.

This clone came up once. The V and J genes are TRBV28 and TRBJ1-2; D remains ambiguous. The CDR3 length is 16 residues. The V gene lost 2 bases and the J gene lost 4 bases, with 17 bases spanning the gap. Germline V lookup: CDR1 MDHEN, CDR2 SYDVKM. DNA of the CDR3: TGTGCCAGCAGTTTACGGGGTCGAGGGATGGGCTATGGCTACACCTTC. It is translated as CASSLRGRGMGYGYTF.

The chain has TRBV20-1 and TRBJ2-1, with 7 nucleotides matching TRBD1. The CDR3 consists of 11 residues. Trimming took 0 bases from V and 15 from J; bases not matched to a gene: 5. CDR1 is DFQATT, CDR2 SNEGSKA, per germline (reference sequence). The CDR3 DNA is TGCAGTGCTAGAGACTCTTCAGGGGGGTTCTTC. It codes for CSARDSSGGFF.

V is TRBV6-6 and J is TRBJ1-2; 9 nucleotides agree with TRBD1. The CDR3 has 12 amino acids. The V gene end was trimmed by 7 bases and the J gene end by 14 bases; junction bases not matched to a gene: 11. Germline CDR1 is MNHNY and CDR2 is SVGAGI (reference sequence). CDR3 nucleotide sequence: TGTGCCAGCAACCCGACAGGGGGTTGGGGGACCTTC. Translating gives CASNPTGGWGTF.

The V call is TRBV15, the J call TRBJ2-3; TRBD1 is a possible D gene (5 bases). V lost 1 base and J lost 2, with 16 bases in between. The CDR3 is 17 residues long. The V gene's germline CDR1 is LNHNV and CDR2 YYDKDF (reference sequence). The DNA of the CDR3 is TGTGCCACCAGCAGAGGATTGACAGCTGGAACCACAGATACGCAGTATTTT. As protein: CATSRGLTAGTTDTQYF.